This T cell receptor (beta chain) was sequenced for a study of cytomegalovirus exposure and HLA in healthy donors. Primers for the PCR totalled 60 Vbeta and 13 Jbeta. Profiled with immunoSEQ multiplex PCR; TCRdb holds only in-frame clones, not every one. The table lists 100,000 to 120,000 clones, roughly 80% of them singletons, with roughly 1.3% in the top ten. The sequence was obtained from a woman in her thirties in good health and CMV-seronegative. Sequencing was carried out using PBMCs.

CDR3 DNA: TGTGCCAGTAGTATCTCGACAGCCACCTACGAGCAGTACTTC. Protein sequence: CASSISTATYEQYF. This sequence joins TRBV19 and TRBJ2-7, with D tentatively TRBD1 (5 bases). Germline V gives CDR1 LNHDA, CDR2 SQIVND (reference sequence). The V end was cut by 3 bases, the J end by 2 bases, with 11 bases between. The CDR3 contains 14 residues.